This TCR beta chain originates from a study of blood T cells in healthy people across ages (dated by TCRdb to about 2015). For the study in its entirety: In model experiments, roughly one uniquely barcoded TCR beta cDNA molecule per two T cells was captured by template switching. Age-related changes in TCR beta repertoire diversity were measured in the study by deep sequencing normalized with unique cDNA molecular identifiers. Donors were grouped into four age groups: young (average approximately 16 years), middle-aged (39), aged (roughly 67) and long-lived (just over 80). To avoid experimental bias, donors of different ages were randomly spread across the sequencing lanes. Using the same blood draw, the study looked at two additional independent replicas of 1 million unique cDNA reads for two donors, one aged 18 to 30 and the other aged 80 or older.

Libraries were prepared through 5' RACE. Sequenced on an Illumina HiSeq 2500. A second PCR of about 6 to 11 cycles was performed with a sample-barcoded 5' primer and a J-beta primer mix. Each TCR beta cDNA molecule received a unique molecular identifier from a template-switch 5' adaptor carrying 12 random nucleotides. At least 2.5 million CDR3-containing paired-end reads were obtained from each sample. The Mint cDNA synthesis kit, primed by a TRBC-specific oligonucleotide, was used to synthesize first-strand cDNA from all RNA. After uracil-DNA glycosylase treatment, a first 18-cycle PCR used universal primers M1SS and BC2_uni_R on all cDNA. The published analysis was carried out like this. Normalization of each sample was performed by random selection of 1 million high-quality reads, each carrying a distinct molecular identifier. Instead of being binned into consensus sequences, reads that shared molecular identifiers were thrown out. CDR3 identification, clonotype clustering and error correction used MiTCR with a Q25 quality threshold and the strictest error-elimination algorithm. A nonparametric unseen species model using Euler transformation provided a lower-bound estimate of total TCR beta diversity. In-frame beta chains were kept once TCRdb had trimmed the public reads at Q25 with fastp and called clones with MiXCR. All rows with the same CDR3 protein become a single entry with the most common DNA and genes. None of the V and J calls come from the authors' own analysis; TCRdb made them. A total of 890,000 or so distinct CDR3 sequences appear in this sample, about 62% of them only once. The ten largest clones capture roughly a quarter of the sample.

Turning to this clonotype: Its antigen is currently not known. No much larger clonotype is one base removed from it; base qualities were not supplied.

The CDR3 spans 16 residues, from the cysteine through the phenylalanine. Left in the record is the CDR3 DNA by itself, 48 bases read in frame from the first base. From a lookup of the germline V gene, CDR1 and CDR2 are MNHEY and SVGAGI. Ends trimmed: V by 6 bases, J by 4 bases; bases unmatched to a gene: 13. The investigation overall reported the following: A strong correlation was found between observed TCR beta diversity and the percentage of naive T cells measured by flow cytometry. Because profiling used bulk unsorted PBMCs, naive and antigen-experienced compartments could not be compared conclusively. Compared with the aged group, the long-lived group had more naive CD4+ T cells, fewer expanded clones and increased TCR diversity, suggesting age selection. Donor CMV infection status was unknown, potentially confounding age-related changes in expanded clonotypes. Estimates of total diversity based on one million sequenced T cells were considered lower bounds and underestimates. As age increased, observed TCR beta diversity per million T cells dropped in a roughly linear way, and a significant reduction was already evident by age about 40.

Donors were approximately 42 systemically healthy Caucasian individuals from Russia aged roughly 6 to 90 years. Approximately 9.7 milliliters of peripheral blood were drawn from each donor into EDTA-treated Vacutainer tubes. Ficoll-Paque density-gradient centrifugation was used to isolate PBMCs, with at least 7 million per sample. Total RNA, at least 6 micrograms per sample, was extracted from PBMCs with Trizol reagent. For every donor, an aliquot of PBMCs went through flow cytometry to measure the percentages of naive CD45RAhigh/CD27high T cells. The V and J genes are TRBV6-5 and TRBJ2-3; 7 central nucleotides agree with TRBD2. The TCR comes from a man aged 25 to 40 in good health. Sequencing was done on a sample of blood. The CDR3 has the sequence CASRPHGLEVSDTQYF. The nucleotides read TGTGCCAGCAGACCTCACGGACTAGAAGTTTCAGATACGCAGTATTTT.